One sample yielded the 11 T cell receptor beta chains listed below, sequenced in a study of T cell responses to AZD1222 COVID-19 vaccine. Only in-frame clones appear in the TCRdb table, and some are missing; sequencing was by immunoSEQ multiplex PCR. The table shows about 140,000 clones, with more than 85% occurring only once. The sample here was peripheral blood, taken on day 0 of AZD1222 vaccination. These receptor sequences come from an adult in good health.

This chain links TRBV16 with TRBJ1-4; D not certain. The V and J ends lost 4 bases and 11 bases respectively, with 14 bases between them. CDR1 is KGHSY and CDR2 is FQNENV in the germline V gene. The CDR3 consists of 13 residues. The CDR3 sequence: CASSRDKGEKLFF. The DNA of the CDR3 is TGTGCCAGCAGCCGCGATAAGGGTGAGAAACTGTTTTTT.

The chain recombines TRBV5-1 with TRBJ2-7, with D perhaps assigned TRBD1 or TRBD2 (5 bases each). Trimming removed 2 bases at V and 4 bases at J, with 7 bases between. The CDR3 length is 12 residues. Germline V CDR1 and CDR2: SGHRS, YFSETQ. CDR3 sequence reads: CASSFGGYEQYF. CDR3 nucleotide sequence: TGCGCCAGCAGCTTTGGGGGATACGAGCAGTACTTC.

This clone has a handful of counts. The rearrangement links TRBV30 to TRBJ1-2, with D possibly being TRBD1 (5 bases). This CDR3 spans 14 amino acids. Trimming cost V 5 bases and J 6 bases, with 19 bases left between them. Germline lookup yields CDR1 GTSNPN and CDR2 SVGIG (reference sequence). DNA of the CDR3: TGTGCCTGGGCCCCAGGGTGGAGGGGAGATGGCTACACCTTC. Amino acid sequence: CAWAPGWRGDGYTF.

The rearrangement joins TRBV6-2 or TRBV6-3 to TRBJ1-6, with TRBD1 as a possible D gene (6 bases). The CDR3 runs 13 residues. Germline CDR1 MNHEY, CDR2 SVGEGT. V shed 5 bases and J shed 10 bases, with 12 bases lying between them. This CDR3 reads CASSRNRESPLHF. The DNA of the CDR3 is TGTGCCAGCAGTAGGAACAGGGAATCACCCCTCCACTTT.

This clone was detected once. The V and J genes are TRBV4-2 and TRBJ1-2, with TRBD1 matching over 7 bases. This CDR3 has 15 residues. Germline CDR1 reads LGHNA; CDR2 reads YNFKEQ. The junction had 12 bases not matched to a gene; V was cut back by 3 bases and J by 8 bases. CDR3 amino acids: CASSQITDREQGYTF. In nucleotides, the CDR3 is TGTGCCAGCAGCCAGATTACCGACAGGGAACAAGGCTACACCTTC.

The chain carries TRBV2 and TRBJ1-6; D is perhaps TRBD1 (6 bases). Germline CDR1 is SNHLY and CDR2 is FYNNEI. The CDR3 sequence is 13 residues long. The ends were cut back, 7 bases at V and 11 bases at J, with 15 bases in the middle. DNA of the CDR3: TGTGCCAGCACTCAACAGGGTCAAACACCCCTCCACTTT. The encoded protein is CASTQQGQTPLHF.

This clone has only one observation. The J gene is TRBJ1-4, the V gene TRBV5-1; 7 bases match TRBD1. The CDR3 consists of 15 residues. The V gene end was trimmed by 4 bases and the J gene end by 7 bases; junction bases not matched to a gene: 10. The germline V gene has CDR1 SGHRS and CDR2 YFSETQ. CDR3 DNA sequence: TGCGCCAGCAGCGCCCGACAGGGAGGTACTGAAAAACTGTTTTTT. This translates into CASSARQGGTEKLFF.

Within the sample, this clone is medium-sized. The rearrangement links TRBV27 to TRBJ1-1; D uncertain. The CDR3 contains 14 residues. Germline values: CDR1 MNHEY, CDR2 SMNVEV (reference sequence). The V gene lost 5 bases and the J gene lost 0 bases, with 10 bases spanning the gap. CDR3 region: CASSTSYMNTEAFF. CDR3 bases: TGTGCCAGCAGTACGTCTTATATGAACACTGAAGCTTTCTTT.

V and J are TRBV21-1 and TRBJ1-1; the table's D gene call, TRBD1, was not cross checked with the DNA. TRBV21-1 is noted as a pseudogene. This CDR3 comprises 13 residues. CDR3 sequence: CASSDHPRGEAFF. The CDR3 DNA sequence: TGTGCCAGCAGCGACCACCCTAGGGGTGAAGCTTTCTTT.

The CDR3 DNA reads as TGTGCCAGCAGTGGACAGGTCTTAAATTCACCCCTCCACTTT. Translated, it gives CASSGQVLNSPLHF. The chain links TRBV2 to TRBJ1-6; a weak D match, TRBD1 (6 bases). CDR1 and CDR2 (germline): SNHLY, FYNNEI. The CDR3 is made up of 14 amino acids. Trimming removed 4 bases at V and 7 bases at J, with 11 bases between.

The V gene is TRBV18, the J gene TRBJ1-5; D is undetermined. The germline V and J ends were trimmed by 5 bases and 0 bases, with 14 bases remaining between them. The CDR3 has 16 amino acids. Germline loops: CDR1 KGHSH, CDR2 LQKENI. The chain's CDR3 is CASSRGVRNSNQPQHF. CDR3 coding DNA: TGTGCCAGCTCAAGAGGTGTTCGTAATAGCAATCAGCCCCAGCATTTT.